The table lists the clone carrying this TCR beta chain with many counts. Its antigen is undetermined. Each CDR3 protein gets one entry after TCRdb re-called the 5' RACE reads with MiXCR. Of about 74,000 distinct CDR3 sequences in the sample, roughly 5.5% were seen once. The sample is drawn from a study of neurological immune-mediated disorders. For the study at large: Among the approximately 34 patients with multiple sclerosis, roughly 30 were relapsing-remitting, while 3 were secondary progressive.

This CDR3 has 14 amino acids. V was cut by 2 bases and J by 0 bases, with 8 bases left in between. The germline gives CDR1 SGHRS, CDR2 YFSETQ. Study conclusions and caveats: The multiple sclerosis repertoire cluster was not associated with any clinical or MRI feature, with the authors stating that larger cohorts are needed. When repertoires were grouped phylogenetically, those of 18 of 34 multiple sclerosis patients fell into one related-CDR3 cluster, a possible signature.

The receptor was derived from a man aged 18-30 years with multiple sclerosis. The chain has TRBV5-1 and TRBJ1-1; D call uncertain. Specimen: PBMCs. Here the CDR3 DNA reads TGCGCCAGCAGCTTTGACGGCATGAACACTGAAGCTTTCTTT. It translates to CASSFDGMNTEAFF.